The rows below give T cell receptor beta chains drawn from one sample of a study of T cells in Graves' hyperthyroidism and ophthalmopathy. Each CDR3 protein gets one entry after TCRdb re-called the multiplex PCR reads with MiXCR. The sample records a few hundred thousand distinct CDR3 sequences, about 22% being singletons. Sequences were obtained from blood. The receptors stem from a woman aged 70 to 79 with Graves' ophthalmopathy. CDR3s include the opening cysteine and the closing phenylalanine or tryptophan. A D gene is named only where the DNA matches it firmly. The size entry is marked missing in some rows and otherwise reads once, few, many or a size class.

V gene,J gene,D gene,clone size,CDR3 protein,CDR3 DNA
TRBV12-3/TRBV12-4,TRBJ1-2,TRBD1,-,CASSFDRGLIDGYTF,TGTGCCAGCAGTTTCGACAGGGGGCTAATAGATGGCTACACCTTC
TRBV7-2,TRBJ1-2,-,-,CASSLPQGYGYTF,TGTGCCAGCAGCTTACCGCAGGGCTATGGCTACACCTTC
TRBV29-1,TRBJ2-2,TRBD2,few,CSVEASGSFRAGELFF,TGCAGCGTTGAGGCTAGCGGGAGTTTTAGGGCCGGGGAGCTGTTTTTT
TRBV6-1,TRBJ1-1,TRBD1,many,CASSATGLAAEAFF,TGTGCCAGCAGTGCGACAGGGTTGGCAGCTGAAGCTTTCTTT
TRBV5-1,TRBJ1-1,-,-,CASTRGRGMNTEAFF,TGCGCCAGCACCAGGGGTCGGGGAATGAACACTGAAGCTTTCTTT
TRBV19,TRBJ2-5,TRBD1,-,CASSTTGGGQETQYF,TGTGCCAGTAGTACCACAGGGGGTGGCCAAGAGACCCAGTACTTC
TRBV7-3,TRBJ2-3,TRBD2,once,CASSLSSGSMDTQYF,TGTGCCAGCAGCTTATCTAGCGGGAGTATGGATACGCAGTATTTT
TRBV30,TRBJ1-1,-,few,CAWSGGREVRAFF,TGTGCCTGGAGTGGGGGCAGGGAGGTCCGAGCTTTCTTT
TRBV6-2/TRBV6-3,TRBJ2-7,-,few,CASSYRGPYEQYF,TGTGCCAGCAGTTACCGGGGCCCCTACGAGCAGTACTTC
TRBV6-1,TRBJ1-4,-,-,CASSALQRTNEKLFF,TGTGCCAGCAGTGCACTACAGAGGACTAATGAAAAACTGTTTTTT
TRBV7-9,TRBJ2-1,TRBD2,-,CASSLGGLAGGEQFF,TGTGCCAGCAGCTTAGGTGGACTAGCGGGAGGTGAGCAGTTCTTC
TRBV20-1,TRBJ2-7,-,once,CSARYDEQYF,TGCAGTGCTAGGTACGACGAGCAGTACTTC
TRBV28,TRBJ1-2,-,-,CASSVPIYGYTF,TGTGCCAGCAGTGTTCCTATCTATGGCTACACCTTC
TRBV7-8,TRBJ2-1,-,many,CASISLRGINEQFF,TGTGCCAGCATCTCCTTGAGGGGGATTAATGAGCAGTTCTTC
TRBV19,TRBJ1-1,-,-,CASSIIGENTEAFF,TGTGCCAGTAGTATTATCGGAGAGAACACTGAAGCTTTCTTT
TRBV19,TRBJ1-5,-,-,CASNTPMGVSNQPQHF,TGTGCCAGTAATACTCCAATGGGTGTAAGCAATCAGCCCCAGCATTTT
TRBV20-1,TRBJ1-1,-,-,CSARYLTRNTEAFF,TGCAGTGCTAGATACCTTACGAGAAACACTGAAGCTTTCTTT
TRBV7-2,TRBJ2-3,TRBD2,-,CASSQGTSGTAQYF,TGCGCCAGCAGCCAAGGGACTAGCGGGACCGCGCAGTATTTT
TRBV13,TRBJ2-7,-,few,CASSSSLGTYEQYF,TGTGCCAGCAGCTCCTCACTAGGCACCTACGAGCAGTACTTC
TRBV7-2,TRBJ2-1,TRBD2,-,CASSPRRPSGSNEQFF,TGTGCCAGCAGCCCGAGGCGGCCTAGCGGGAGCAATGAGCAGTTCTTC
TRBV10-2,TRBJ2-7,-,few,CASSELTGRTYEQYF,TGCGCCAGCAGTGAGTTGACAGGACGGACCTACGAGCAGTACTTC
TRBV5-1,TRBJ1-6,TRBD1,-,CASSAQGGHNSPLHF,TGCGCCAGCAGCGCCCAGGGGGGCCATAATTCACCCCTCCACTTT